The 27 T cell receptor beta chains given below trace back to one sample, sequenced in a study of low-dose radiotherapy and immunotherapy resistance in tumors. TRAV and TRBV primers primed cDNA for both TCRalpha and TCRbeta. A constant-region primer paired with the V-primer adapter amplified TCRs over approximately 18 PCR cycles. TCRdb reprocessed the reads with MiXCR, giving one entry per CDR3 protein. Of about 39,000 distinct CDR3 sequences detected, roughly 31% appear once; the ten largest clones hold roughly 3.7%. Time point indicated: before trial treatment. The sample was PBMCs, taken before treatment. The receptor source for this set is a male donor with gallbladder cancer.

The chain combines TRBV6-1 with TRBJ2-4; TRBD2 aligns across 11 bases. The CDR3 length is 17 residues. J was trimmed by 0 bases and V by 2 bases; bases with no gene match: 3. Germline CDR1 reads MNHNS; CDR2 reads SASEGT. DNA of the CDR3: TGTGCCAGCAGTGAATGGACTAGCGGGCTAGCCAAAAACATTCAGTACTTC. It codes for CASSEWTSGLAKNIQYF.

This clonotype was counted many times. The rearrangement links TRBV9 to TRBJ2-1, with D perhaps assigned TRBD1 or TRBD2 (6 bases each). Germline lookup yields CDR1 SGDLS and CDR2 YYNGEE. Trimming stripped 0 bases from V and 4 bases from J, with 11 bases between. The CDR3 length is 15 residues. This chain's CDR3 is CASSVAGAVYNEQFF. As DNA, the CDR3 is TGTGCCAGCAGCGTAGCGGGGGCCGTTTACAATGAGCAGTTCTTC.

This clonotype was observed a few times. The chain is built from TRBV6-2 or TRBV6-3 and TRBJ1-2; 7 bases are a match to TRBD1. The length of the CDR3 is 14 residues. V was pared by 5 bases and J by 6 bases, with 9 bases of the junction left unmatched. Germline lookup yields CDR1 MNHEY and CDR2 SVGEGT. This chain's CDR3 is CASSEKGARDGYTF. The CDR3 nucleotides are TGTGCCAGCAGTGAGAAGGGGGCAAGGGATGGCTACACCTTC.

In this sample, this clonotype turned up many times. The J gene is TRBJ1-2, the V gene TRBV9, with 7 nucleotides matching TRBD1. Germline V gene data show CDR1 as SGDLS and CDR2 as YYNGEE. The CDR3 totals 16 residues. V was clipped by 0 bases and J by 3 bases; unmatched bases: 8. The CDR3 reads CASSVGSGQIYYGYTF. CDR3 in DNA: TGTGCCAGCAGCGTAGGATCGGGACAGATATACTATGGCTACACCTTC.

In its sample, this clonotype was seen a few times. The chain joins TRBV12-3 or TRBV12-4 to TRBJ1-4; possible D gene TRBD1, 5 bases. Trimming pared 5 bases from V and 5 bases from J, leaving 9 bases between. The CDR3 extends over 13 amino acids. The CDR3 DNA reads TGTGCCAGCAGTGCCACAGGAAATGAAAAACTGTTTTTT. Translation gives CASSATGNEKLFF.

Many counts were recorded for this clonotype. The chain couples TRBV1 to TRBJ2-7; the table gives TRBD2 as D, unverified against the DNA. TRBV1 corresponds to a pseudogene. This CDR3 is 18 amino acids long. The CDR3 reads CTSSQILAGGRGVYEQYF. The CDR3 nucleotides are TGCACCAGCAGCCAAATTCTAGCGGGGGGTAGGGGTGTATACGAGCAGTACTTC.

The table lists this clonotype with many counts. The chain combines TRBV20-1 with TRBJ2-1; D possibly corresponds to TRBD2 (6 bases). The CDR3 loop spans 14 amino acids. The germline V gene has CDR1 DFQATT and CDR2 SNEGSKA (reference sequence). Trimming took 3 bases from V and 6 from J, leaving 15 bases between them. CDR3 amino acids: CSASRGSAANEQFF. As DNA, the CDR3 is TGCAGTGCTAGTCGGGGGTCGGCTGCCAATGAGCAGTTCTTC.

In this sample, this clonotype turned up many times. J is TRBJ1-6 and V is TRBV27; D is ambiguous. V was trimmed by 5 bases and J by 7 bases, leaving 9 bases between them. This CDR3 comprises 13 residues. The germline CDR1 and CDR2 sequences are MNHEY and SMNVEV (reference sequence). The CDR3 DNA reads TGTGCCAGCAGTGGTTACGGCAATTCACCCCTCCACTTT. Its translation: CASSGYGNSPLHF.

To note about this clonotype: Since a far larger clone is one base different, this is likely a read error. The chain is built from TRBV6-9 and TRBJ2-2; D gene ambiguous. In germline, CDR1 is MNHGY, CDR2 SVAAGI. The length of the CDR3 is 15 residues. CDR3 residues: CDISDPGSGPGELFF. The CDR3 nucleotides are TGTGACATCAGTGATCCCGGGTCTGGTCCCGGGGAGCTGTTTTTT.

In DNA form, the CDR3 reads TGTGCCAGCAGCCTGGGGACCCGATACGAGCAGTACTTC. It encodes CASSLGTRYEQYF. The chain uses TRBV14 and TRBJ2-7; D may be TRBD1 or TRBD2 (5 bases each). V lost 4 bases, J lost 4 bases, and 11 bases lay in between. The CDR3 consists of 13 residues. Germline CDR1 SGHDN, CDR2 FVKESK.

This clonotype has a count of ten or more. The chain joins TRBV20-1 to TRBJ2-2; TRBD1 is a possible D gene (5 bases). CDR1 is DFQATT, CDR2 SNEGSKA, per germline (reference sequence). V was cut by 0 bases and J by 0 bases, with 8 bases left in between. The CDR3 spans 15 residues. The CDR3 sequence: CSAREDNANTGELFF. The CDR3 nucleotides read TGCAGTGCTAGAGAGGACAACGCGAACACCGGGGAGCTGTTTTTT.

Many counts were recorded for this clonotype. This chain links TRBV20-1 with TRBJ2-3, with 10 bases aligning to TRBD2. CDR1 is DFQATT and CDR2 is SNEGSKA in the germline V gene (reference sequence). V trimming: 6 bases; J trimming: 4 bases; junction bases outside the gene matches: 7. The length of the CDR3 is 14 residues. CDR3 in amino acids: CSAPERGGPDTQYF. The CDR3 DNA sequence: TGCAGTGCCCCTGAGCGGGGGGGCCCAGATACGCAGTATTTT.

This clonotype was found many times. This chain's CDR3 is CASSLGDSSYEQYF. CDR3 coding DNA: TGTGCCAGCAGTTTGGGGGACAGCTCCTACGAGCAGTACTTC. V and J are TRBV27 and TRBJ2-7, with TRBD1 matching over 7 bases. CDR1 and CDR2 from the germline V gene are MNHEY and SMNVEV (reference sequence). V shed 3 bases and J 0 bases; nucleotides not matched to a gene: 2. The CDR3 extends over 14 amino acids.

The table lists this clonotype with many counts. In DNA form, the CDR3 reads TGTGCCAGCAGTGACACTAGCGGGGGAGCCTACAATGAGCAGTTCTTC. Protein: CASSDTSGGAYNEQFF. V usage is TRBV25-1 and J usage is TRBJ2-1; 11 nucleotides align to TRBD2. The CDR3 sequence is 16 residues long. CDR1 and CDR2 from the germline V gene are MGHDK and SYGVNS. Germline trimming cut 3 bases from V and 2 bases from J; bases unmatched to any gene: 3.

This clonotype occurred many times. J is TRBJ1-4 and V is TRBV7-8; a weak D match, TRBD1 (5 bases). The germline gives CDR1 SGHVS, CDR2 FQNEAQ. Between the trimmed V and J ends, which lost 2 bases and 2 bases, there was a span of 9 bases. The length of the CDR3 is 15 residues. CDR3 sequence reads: CASSLREGTNEKLFF. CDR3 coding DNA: TGTGCCAGCAGCTTACGGGAGGGGACTAATGAAAAACTGTTTTTT.

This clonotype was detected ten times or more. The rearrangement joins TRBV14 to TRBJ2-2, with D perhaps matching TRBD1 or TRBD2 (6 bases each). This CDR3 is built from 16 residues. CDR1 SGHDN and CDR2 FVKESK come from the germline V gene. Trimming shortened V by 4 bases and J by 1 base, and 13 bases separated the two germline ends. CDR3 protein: CASSPWGRGNTGELFF. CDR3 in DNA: TGTGCCAGCAGCCCCTGGGGGCGGGGGAACACCGGGGAGCTGTTTTTT.

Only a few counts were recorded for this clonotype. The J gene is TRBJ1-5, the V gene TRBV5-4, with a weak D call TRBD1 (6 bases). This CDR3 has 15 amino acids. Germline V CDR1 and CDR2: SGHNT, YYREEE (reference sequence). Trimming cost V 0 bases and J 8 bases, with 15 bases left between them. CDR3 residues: CASSLDPGAVEPQHF. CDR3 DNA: TGTGCCAGCAGCTTGGATCCAGGGGCAGTTGAGCCCCAGCATTTT.

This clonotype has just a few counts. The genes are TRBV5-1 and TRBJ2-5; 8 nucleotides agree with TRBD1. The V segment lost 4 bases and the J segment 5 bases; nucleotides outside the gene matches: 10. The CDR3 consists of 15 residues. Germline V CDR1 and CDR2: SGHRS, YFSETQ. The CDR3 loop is CASSKDRGGLETQYF. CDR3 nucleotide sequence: TGCGCCAGCAGCAAAGACAGGGGAGGCCTGGAGACCCAGTACTTC.

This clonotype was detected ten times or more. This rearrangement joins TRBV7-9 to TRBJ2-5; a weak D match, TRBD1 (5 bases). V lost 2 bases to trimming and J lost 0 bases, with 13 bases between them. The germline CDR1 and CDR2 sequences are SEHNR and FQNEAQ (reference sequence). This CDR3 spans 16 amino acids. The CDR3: CASSLTPTAYQETQYF. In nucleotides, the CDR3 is TGTGCCAGCAGCTTAACCCCGACAGCGTACCAAGAGACCCAGTACTTC.

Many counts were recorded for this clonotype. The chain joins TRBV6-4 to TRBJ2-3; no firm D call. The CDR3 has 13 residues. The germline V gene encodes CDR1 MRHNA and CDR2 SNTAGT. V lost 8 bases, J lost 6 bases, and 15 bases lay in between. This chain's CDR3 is CASLVGPWDTQYF. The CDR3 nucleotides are TGTGCCAGCCTCGTCGGGCCATGGGATACGCAGTATTTT.

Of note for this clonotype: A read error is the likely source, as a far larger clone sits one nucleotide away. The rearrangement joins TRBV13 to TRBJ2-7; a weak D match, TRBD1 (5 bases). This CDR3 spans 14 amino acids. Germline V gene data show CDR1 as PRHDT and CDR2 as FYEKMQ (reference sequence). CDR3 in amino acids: CASSEAQGVYERYF. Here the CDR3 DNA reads TGTGCCAGCAGTGAAGCTCAGGGCGTGTACGAGCGGTACTTC.

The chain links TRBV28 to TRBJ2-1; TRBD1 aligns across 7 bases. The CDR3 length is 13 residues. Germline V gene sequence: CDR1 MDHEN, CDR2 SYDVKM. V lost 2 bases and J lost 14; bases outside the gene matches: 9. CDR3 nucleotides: TGTGCCAGCAGTTTACAGGGGGTGACCCCTAAGTTCTTC. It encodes CASSLQGVTPKFF.

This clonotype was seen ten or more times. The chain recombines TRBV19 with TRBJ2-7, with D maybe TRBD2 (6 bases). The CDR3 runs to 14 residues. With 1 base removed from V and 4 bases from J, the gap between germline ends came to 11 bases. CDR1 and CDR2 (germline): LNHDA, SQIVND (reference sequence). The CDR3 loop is CASSIAGEVYEQYF. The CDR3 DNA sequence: TGTGCCAGTAGTATAGCGGGAGAGGTTTACGAGCAGTACTTC.

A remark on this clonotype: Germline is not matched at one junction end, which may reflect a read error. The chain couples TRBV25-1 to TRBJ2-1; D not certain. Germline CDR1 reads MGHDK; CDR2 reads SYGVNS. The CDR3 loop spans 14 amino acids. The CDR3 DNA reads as TGTGCCACCCATTCACTTAGCTCCTGCAATGAGCAGTTCTTC. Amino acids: CATHSLSSCNEQFF.

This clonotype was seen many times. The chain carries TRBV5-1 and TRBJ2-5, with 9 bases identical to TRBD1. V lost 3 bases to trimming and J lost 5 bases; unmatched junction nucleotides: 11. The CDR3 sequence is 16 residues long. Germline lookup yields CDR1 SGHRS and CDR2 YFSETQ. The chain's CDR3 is CASSSPGTGFLETQYF. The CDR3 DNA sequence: TGCGCCAGCAGCTCCCCCGGGACAGGGTTTTTGGAGACCCAGTACTTC. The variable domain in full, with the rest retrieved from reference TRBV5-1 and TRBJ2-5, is KAGVTQTPRYLIKTRGQQVTLSCSPISGHRSVSWYQQTPGQGLQFLFEYFSETQRNKGNFPGRFSGRQFSNSRSEMNVSTLELGDSALYLCASSSPGTGFLETQYFGPGTRLLVL.

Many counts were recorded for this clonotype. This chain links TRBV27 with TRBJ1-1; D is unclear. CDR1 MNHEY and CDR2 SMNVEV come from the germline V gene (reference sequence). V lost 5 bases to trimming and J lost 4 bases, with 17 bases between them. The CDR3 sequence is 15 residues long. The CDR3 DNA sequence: TGTGCCAGCAGTCCCAGACAAGGCCGCGGCACTGAAGCTTTCTTT. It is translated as CASSPRQGRGTEAFF.

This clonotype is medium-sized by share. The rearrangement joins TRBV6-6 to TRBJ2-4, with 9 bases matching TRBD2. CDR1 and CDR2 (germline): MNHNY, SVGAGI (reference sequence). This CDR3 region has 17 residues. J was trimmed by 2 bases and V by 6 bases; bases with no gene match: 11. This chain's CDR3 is CASSSGRREGPKNIQYF. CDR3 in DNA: TGTGCCAGCAGCTCAGGACGGCGGGAGGGCCCCAAAAACATTCAGTACTTC.